This section outlines one T cell receptor beta chain sequence together with its context. This entry comes from a study of T-cell memory formation after mild COVID-19. With constant-segment primers, 5'RACE yielded cDNA libraries of TCR alpha and TCR beta that carried sample barcodes and UMIs. Each CDR3 protein gets one entry after TCRdb re-called the 5' RACE reads with MiXCR. The sample holds around 250,000 distinct CDR3 sequences; over 15% are singletons and the top ten take around 20%. The germline V gene has CDR1 ENHRY and CDR2 SYGVKD. Trimming removed 8 bases from V and 0 bases from J, with 20 bases in between. CDR3 length: 17 amino acids.

This sequence was found in a man between 18 and 29 years old who had mild COVID-19 (a few samples of this study predate the infection). Cell type and time point are not known. Specimen: PBMCs or a T cell subset sorted from them (not recorded which). The V and J genes are TRBV10-3 and TRBJ2-4, with D unclear. The chain's CDR3 is CAIRSSDGPLAKNIQYF. The DNA of the CDR3 is TGTGCCATCCGTTCCTCGGACGGGCCGTTAGCCAAAAACATTCAGTACTTC.